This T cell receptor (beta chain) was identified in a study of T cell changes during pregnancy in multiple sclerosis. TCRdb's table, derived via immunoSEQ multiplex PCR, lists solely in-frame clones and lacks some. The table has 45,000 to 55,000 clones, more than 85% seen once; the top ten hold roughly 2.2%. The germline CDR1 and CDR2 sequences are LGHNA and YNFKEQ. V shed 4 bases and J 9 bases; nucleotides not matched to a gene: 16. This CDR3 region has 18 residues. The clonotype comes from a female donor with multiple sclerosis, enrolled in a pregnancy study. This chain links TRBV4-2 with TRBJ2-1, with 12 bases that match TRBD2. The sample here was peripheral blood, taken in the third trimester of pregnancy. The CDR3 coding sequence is TGTGCCAGCAGCCCCACGCTAGCGGGAGGGCTGGTATTCCCTGAGCAGTTCTTC. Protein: CASSPTLAGGLVFPEQFF.